This T cell receptor (beta chain) was captured in a study of a mutant IDH1 vaccine in newly diagnosed glioma. About the research overall: Treated patients comprised around 62% males and 37.5% females, mean age about 43 years. Patients' prior therapy spanned radiotherapy, temozolomide, or both; most underwent both. Whole-study results and caveats: Vaccine-induced immune responses were detected in 85% to 95% of patients.

Germline-derived CDR1 and CDR2 are SGHKS and YYEKEE (reference sequence). V lost 2 bases, J lost 1 base, and 10 bases lay in between. This CDR3 spans 14 amino acids. The table came from immunoSEQ multiplex PCR; TCRdb's copy has only in-frame clones and leaves some out. The sample lists some 50,000 clones, 65% occurring once. Time point reported: week 47, end of study. The study gave 300 ug of mutant IDH1 20-mer peptide per vaccine dose, with topical imiquimod. Patients came in for eight vaccinations, in weeks 1, 3, 5, 7, 11, 15, 19 and 23. A remark on this clone: Antigen unknown.

This sequence joins TRBV5-5 and TRBJ2-7; D may be TRBD1 or TRBD2 (5 bases each). This receptor was identified in a man between 40 and 49 years old with glioma. Some clones in this sample may be carry-over from other donors' samples. The sample here was peripheral blood mononuclear cells (PBMCs), taken from a glioma patient whose treatment included an IDH1 peptide vaccine. In DNA form, the CDR3 reads TGTGCCAGCAGCTTAAGGGGCGGGTCCTACGAGCAGTACTTC. Amino acid sequence: CASSLRGGSYEQYF.